This T cell receptor (beta chain) was found in a study of shared clonotypes between healthy human individuals. As for the study in general: Three plates each covered CD4 naive and memory; CD8 naive two, CD8 memory one. Study observations and caveats: Among donors, the sharing of clonotypes was expected to be influenced by sequencing depth. Sharing across four donors was highest in naive CD4 (around 5%) and lowest in memory CD8 (roughly 0.4%).

Using immunoSEQ multiplex PCR, the repertoire was profiled, and TCRdb retains in-frame clones only, with some absent. The sample has about 2.1 million clones; just over 90% are singletons. Naive CD8 cells comprised CD45RO-negative, CCR7-positively selected cells, excluding terminally differentiated effector memory CD45RA+ cells. Donors were healthy HIV-negative adults without recent acute infections or vaccinations. In germline, CDR1 is SEHNR, CDR2 FQNEAQ (reference sequence). Trimming removed 1 base from V and 2 bases from J; junction bases left unmatched: 6. The CDR3 runs 16 residues. Remarks on this clone: Its antigen is not known. The same CDR3 also results from other DNA sequences found in this sample.

The V gene is TRBV7-9, the J gene TRBJ1-2; the match to TRBD1 covers 8 bases. The sequencing sample was made of naive CD8+ T cells from PBMCs. This receptor was taken from a young man in good health. Some clones in this sample may be carry-over from other donors' samples. The CDR3 DNA sequence: TGTGCCAGCAGCTTAGTGAGCAGGGGGCCCAACTATGGCTACACCTTC. Translation gives CASSLVSRGPNYGYTF.